This passage covers 11 T cell receptor beta chains from one sample sequenced in a study of T cell responses to AZD1222 COVID-19 vaccine. The table came from immunoSEQ multiplex PCR; TCRdb's copy has only in-frame clones and leaves some out. This table has tens of thousands of clones, roughly 90% appearing once. The specimen was peripheral blood, collected 28 days after the second AZD1222 dose. The receptors stem from an adult who received the AZD1222 COVID-19 vaccine.

The V gene is TRBV28, the J gene TRBJ1-3; D remains ambiguous. In germline, CDR1 is MDHEN, CDR2 SYDVKM. The V end lost 1 base, the J end lost 4 bases, and 5 bases lay between the germline ends. The CDR3 is made up of 13 amino acids. Here the CDR3 reads CASSLSNGNTIYF. The CDR3 DNA reads as TGTGCCAGCAGTTTATCTAACGGAAACACCATATATTTT.

This clone occurred a few times. The chain is built from TRBV4-3 and TRBJ1-3; D might be TRBD1 (6 bases). Germline CDR1 reads LGHNA; CDR2 reads YSLEER. This CDR3 spans 14 amino acids. V was pared by 5 bases and J by 4 bases, with 12 bases between. CDR3 sequence (DNA): TGCGCCAGCAGCTTACAGGGAGCAGGAAACACCATATATTTT. Its translation is CASSLQGAGNTIYF.

The chain combines TRBV28 with TRBJ1-5, with D unresolved. CDR3 length: 16 residues. V gave up 3 bases and J gave up 0 bases, with 12 bases separating them. CDR1 and CDR2 (germline): MDHEN, SYDVKM. The DNA of the CDR3 is TGTGCCAGCAGTTTTAAAACTGCGTATAGCAATCAGCCCCAGCATTTT. It encodes CASSFKTAYSNQPQHF.

This chain links TRBV5-1 with TRBJ2-5, with TRBD1 identical over 7 bases. CDR1 and CDR2 (germline): SGHRS, YFSETQ. The V gene end was trimmed by 3 bases and the J gene end by 5 bases; junction bases not matched to a gene: 7. The CDR3 loop spans 14 amino acids. The CDR3 spells CASSSQQGWETQYF. CDR3 sequence (DNA): TGCGCCAGCAGCTCCCAACAGGGGTGGGAGACCCAGTACTTC.

The V and J genes are TRBV6-2 or TRBV6-3 and TRBJ1-1, with D uncertain. Germline V gene lookup returns CDR1 MNHEY and CDR2 SVGEGT. The CDR3 contains 12 residues. V lost 4 bases and J 2 bases, leaving 5 bases between the germline ends. The CDR3 spells CASSSVNTEAFF. For the CDR3, the DNA is TGTGCCAGCAGTTCAGTCAACACTGAAGCTTTCTTT.

A single count supports this clone. The chain employs TRBV6-2 or TRBV6-3 and TRBJ2-7, with a weak D call TRBD1 (5 bases). Germline loops: CDR1 MNHEY, CDR2 SVGEGT. Trimming left V 1 base short and J 0 bases short, with 10 bases between. CDR3 length: 15 amino acids. CDR3 sequence (DNA): TGTGCCAGCAGTTACTATCAGGGATACTCCTACGAGCAGTACTTC. The encoded protein is CASSYYQGYSYEQYF.

The chain employs TRBV3-1 (or the pseudogene TRBV3-2) and TRBJ2-5, with D possibly called TRBD1 or TRBD2 (5 bases each). Germline V gives CDR1 LGHDT, CDR2 YNNKEL (reference sequence). Trimming removed 1 base from V and 2 bases from J, with 17 bases in between. This CDR3 is 17 amino acids long. This chain's CDR3 is CASSQGSGAFVQETQYF. The CDR3 nucleotides read TGTGCCAGCAGCCAAGGCTCCGGGGCGTTTGTTCAAGAGACCCAGTACTTC.

The count of this clone is one. CDR3 in amino acids: CASSPGRGLNYGYTF. The CDR3 DNA follows: TGTGCCAGCAGCCCAGGAAGGGGGCTTAACTATGGCTACACCTTC. The rearrangement joins TRBV11-2 to TRBJ1-2; 7 bases line up with TRBD1. From germline, CDR1 is SGHAT and CDR2 FQNNGV. V lost 5 bases and J lost 1; bases outside the gene matches: 7. This CDR3 has 15 residues.

The V gene is TRBV28, the J gene TRBJ1-2; no definite D call. V was pared by 3 bases and J by 5 bases, with 10 bases between. Germline V gene lookup returns CDR1 MDHEN and CDR2 SYDVKM. The length of the CDR3 is 13 residues. CDR3 amino acids: CASSFGLGYGYTF. Written as DNA, the CDR3 is TGTGCCAGCAGTTTTGGATTGGGGTATGGCTACACCTTC.

V and J are TRBV19 and TRBJ2-7; D call uncertain. The V gene's germline CDR1 is LNHDA and CDR2 SQIVND (reference sequence). Trimming took 3 bases from V and 0 from J, leaving 9 bases between them. This CDR3 region has 14 residues. CDR3 sequence (DNA): TGTGCCAGTAGTATTTGGTCGAACTCCTACGAGCAGTACTTC. The encoded protein is CASSIWSNSYEQYF.

The chain combines TRBV19 with TRBJ2-3; 12 bases align to TRBD2. With V trimmed by 4 bases and J by 9 bases, 5 bases remained unmatched. The CDR3 spans 14 residues. Germline CDR1 reads LNHDA; CDR2 reads SQIVND (reference sequence). CDR3 bases: TGTGCCAGTAGTAACCTAGCGGGGGGGGACACGCAGTATTTT. Encoded protein: CASSNLAGGDTQYF.